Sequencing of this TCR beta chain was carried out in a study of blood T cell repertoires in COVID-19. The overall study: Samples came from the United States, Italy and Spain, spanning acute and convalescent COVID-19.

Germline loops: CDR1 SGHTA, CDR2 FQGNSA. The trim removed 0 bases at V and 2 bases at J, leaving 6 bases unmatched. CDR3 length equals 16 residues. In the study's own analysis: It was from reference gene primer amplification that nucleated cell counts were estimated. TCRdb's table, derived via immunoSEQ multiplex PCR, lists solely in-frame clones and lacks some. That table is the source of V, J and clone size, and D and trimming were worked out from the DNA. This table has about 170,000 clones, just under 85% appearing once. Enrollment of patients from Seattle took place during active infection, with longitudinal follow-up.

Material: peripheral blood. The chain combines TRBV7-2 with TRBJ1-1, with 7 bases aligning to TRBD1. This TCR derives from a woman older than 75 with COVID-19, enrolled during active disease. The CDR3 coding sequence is TGTGCCAGCAGCTTAGCTCGTAGGGGGCCCAACACTGAAGCTTTCTTT. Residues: CASSLARRGPNTEAFF.